Below are 20 T cell receptor beta chains sequenced from a single sample in a study of cytomegalovirus exposure and HLA in healthy donors. 13 Jbeta primers and 60 Vbeta primers were used for the PCR. The assay was immunoSEQ multiplex PCR, and TCRdb's table has in-frame clones only and misses some. The repertoire table contains about 190,000 clones. Source material: PBMCs. The receptors were gathered from a woman aged 25 to 45 in good health and CMV-seropositive.

The chain employs TRBV7-2 and TRBJ2-3, with D possibly being TRBD2 (7 bases). The CDR3 runs to 14 residues. Trimming took off 2 bases at V and 7 bases at J, with 13 bases between the two ends. Germline V CDR1 and CDR2: SGHTA, FQGNSA. The DNA for the CDR3 is TGTGCCAGCAGCTTATCCCGGGGGGCTAATACGCAGTATTTT. It yields the protein CASSLSRGANTQYF.

The V call is TRBV7-2, the J call TRBJ2-7; no reliable D call. This CDR3 contains 12 residues. Trimming stripped 6 bases from V and 2 bases from J, with 8 bases between. Germline assignment: CDR1 SGHTA and CDR2 FQGNSA. CDR3 residues: CASRSKAYEQYF. CDR3 sequence (DNA): TGTGCCAGCAGGAGTAAAGCCTACGAGCAGTACTTC.

This chain links TRBV21-1 with TRBJ1-1; the D call in the table, TRBD1, was not verified against the DNA. TRBV21-1 is deemed a pseudogene. The CDR3 has 18 amino acids. In DNA, the CDR3 is TGTGCCAGCAGGAAAGGCGTCGAAGGAAACAGGAGGAACACTGAAGCTTTCTTT. Translation gives CASRKGVEGNRRNTEAFF.

The rearrangement links TRBV6-1 to TRBJ1-5; D gene ambiguous. The V gene's germline CDR1 is MNHNS and CDR2 SASEGT. CDR3 length: 16 residues. V shed 1 base and J shed 3 bases, with 13 bases lying between them. The CDR3 is CASSEVLHYDNQPQHF. The DNA of the CDR3 is TGTGCCAGCAGTGAAGTTCTGCACTATGACAATCAGCCCCAGCATTTT.

The rearrangement uses TRBV9 and TRBJ1-4; 10 bases are shared with TRBD1. Germline CDR1 is SGDLS and CDR2 is YYNGEE. After removal of 2 bases from V and 7 bases from J, the junction contained 5 bases not matched to a gene. The CDR3 is 15 residues long. CDR3: CASSVRDRGGEKLFF. The CDR3 DNA reads TGTGCCAGCAGCGTCCGGGACAGGGGAGGTGAAAAACTGTTTTTT.

The gene calls are TRBV28 and TRBJ1-2; D may be TRBD1 (6 bases). V lost 5 bases and J 0 bases, leaving 10 bases between the germline ends. Germline V lookup: CDR1 MDHEN, CDR2 SYDVKM. The CDR3 contains 14 residues. The CDR3, as DNA: TGTGCCAGCAGTACAGGGATGGCTAACTATGGCTACACCTTC. It is translated as CASSTGMANYGYTF.

The genes are TRBV5-1 and TRBJ1-2; D gene unclear. Trimming removed 1 base at V and 2 bases at J, with 9 bases between. Per the germline V gene, CDR1 is SGHRS and CDR2 is YFSETQ. The CDR3 has 14 amino acids. The CDR3 nucleotides read TGCGCCAGCAGCTTGTACGCAGGCAACTATGGCTACACCTTC. Translation: CASSLYAGNYGYTF.

As for this clone: Germline and junction disagree at one end, which may indicate a read error. The rearrangement uses TRBV28 and TRBJ1-5; 8 bases line up with TRBD1. This CDR3 is 14 amino acids long. CDR1 is MDHEN, CDR2 SYDVKM, per germline. The CDR3 region has the DNA TGTGCCAGCAGTCCGACAGGGGCCAATCGGCCCCAGCATTTT. Translating it yields CASSPTGANRPQHF.

The V gene is TRBV4-3, the J gene TRBJ2-1; the match to TRBD1 covers 7 bases. Trimming cost V 3 bases and J 9 bases; bases outside gene matches: 14. Looked up from germline, CDR1 is LGHNA and CDR2 is YSLEER. The CDR3 spans 16 residues. The CDR3 here is CASSQVDRSRVAEQFF. The CDR3 DNA reads TGCGCCAGCAGCCAGGTGGACAGGTCAAGGGTAGCTGAGCAGTTCTTC.

The chain uses TRBV4-2 and TRBJ2-1; D remains ambiguous. This CDR3 region has 14 residues. V dropped 0 bases and J dropped 5 bases, with 8 bases sitting between them. Germline-derived CDR1 and CDR2 are LGHNA and YNFKEQ. CDR3 bases: TGTGCCAGCAGCCAAGATGGCCGGGACAATGAGCAGTTCTTC. Encoded protein: CASSQDGRDNEQFF.

The chain joins TRBV6-5 to TRBJ2-2; TRBD1 agrees at 8 bases. The junction had 6 bases not matched to a gene; V was cut back by 6 bases and J by 3 bases. Per the germline V gene, CDR1 is MNHEY and CDR2 is SVGAGI. The CDR3 has 15 amino acids. CDR3 amino acids: CASSLGQGHTGELFF. The CDR3 DNA reads as TGTGCCAGCAGCCTAGGACAGGGCCACACCGGGGAGCTGTTTTTT.

The V and J genes are TRBV11-2 and TRBJ2-3, with TRBD2 matching over 11 bases. The germline V gene encodes CDR1 SGHAT and CDR2 FQNNGV. The CDR3 is made up of 15 amino acids. V trimming: 2 bases; J trimming: 4 bases; junction bases outside the gene matches: 2. CDR3 region: CASSLQLAGADTQYF. For the CDR3, the DNA is TGTGCCAGCAGCTTACAACTAGCGGGAGCAGATACGCAGTATTTT. Full variable domain (remainder filled in from reference TRBV11-2 and TRBJ2-3): EAGVAQSPRYKIIEKRQSVAFWCNPISGHATLYWYQQILGQGPKLLIQFQNNGVVDDSQLPKDRFSAERLKGVDSTLKIQPAKLEDSAVYLCASSLQLAGADTQYFGPGTRLTVL.

The chain has TRBV7-9 and TRBJ1-2, with no clear D. This CDR3 is 16 amino acids long. Germline CDR1 reads SEHNR; CDR2 reads FQNEAQ (reference sequence). V lost 0 bases to trimming and J lost 0 bases, with 11 bases between them. The CDR3 nucleotides are TGTGCCAGCAGCTTAGCGGTAGGAGGATCTAACTATGGCTACACCTTC. This gives the protein CASSLAVGGSNYGYTF.

The chain combines TRBV9 with TRBJ2-7; 8 bases line up with TRBD1. The CDR3 is 13 amino acids. Germline CDR1 and CDR2: SGDLS and YYNGEE. J gave up 5 bases and V 3 bases, and 4 bases lay outside the gene matches. CDR3 loop: CASSGPGGHEQYF. CDR3 sequence (DNA): TGTGCCAGCAGCGGACCAGGGGGCCACGAGCAGTACTTC.

V and J are TRBV7-2 and TRBJ2-7; D unresolved. The CDR3 spans 13 residues. V lost 5 bases to trimming and J lost 3 bases, with 11 bases between them. The germline V gene has CDR1 SGHTA and CDR2 FQGNSA. CDR3 nucleotides: TGTGCCAGCAGCCCTAATCGGGTCTACGAGCAGTACTTC. The encoded protein is CASSPNRVYEQYF.

The chain is built from TRBV5-4 and TRBJ1-2; TRBD1 might be the D (6 bases). The CDR3 covers 14 residues. Trimming pared 3 bases from V and 2 bases from J, leaving 11 bases between. Per the germline V gene, CDR1 is SGHNT and CDR2 is YYREEE (reference sequence). CDR3 sequence reads: CASSSNGQNYGYTF. The CDR3 bases are TGTGCCAGCAGCTCCAACGGACAGAACTATGGCTACACCTTC.

V and J are TRBV4-1 and TRBJ1-5; D gene unclear. Trimming cost V 3 bases and J 0 bases, with 3 bases left between them. CDR3 length: 13 residues. Germline CDR1 MGHRA, CDR2 YSYEKL. CDR3 amino acids: CASSQYSNQPQHF. CDR3 nucleotides: TGCGCCAGCAGCCAGTATAGCAATCAGCCCCAGCATTTT.

The chain joins TRBV27 to TRBJ2-7; a weak D match, TRBD2 (5 bases). Trimming took 5 bases from V and 0 from J, leaving 17 bases between them. Germline CDR1 MNHEY, CDR2 SMNVEV (reference sequence). This CDR3 has 16 amino acids. In DNA, the CDR3 is TGTGCCAGCAGTCCGATTACTGGGAGAAACTCCTACGAGCAGTACTTC. Protein sequence: CASSPITGRNSYEQYF.

In regard to this clone: Other DNA sequences in this specimen translate into the identical CDR3. This rearrangement joins TRBV5-1 to TRBJ2-2; D ambiguous. In germline, CDR1 is SGHRS, CDR2 YFSETQ. Trimming removed 0 bases from V and 1 base from J, with 4 bases in between. The length of the CDR3 is 14 residues. CDR3 in DNA: TGCGCCAGCAGCTTGGACGGGAACACCGGGGAGCTGTTTTTT. This translates into CASSLDGNTGELFF.

V and J are TRBV4-2 and TRBJ1-1; TRBD1 matches 9 bases. Germline CDR1 LGHNA, CDR2 YNFKEQ. This CDR3 is 17 amino acids long. After removal of 2 bases from V and 4 bases from J, the junction contained 11 bases not matched to a gene. The CDR3 DNA reads as TGTGCCAGCAGCCAATCCAAACAGGGGGCGCTTGGCACTGAAGCTTTCTTT. Translated: CASSQSKQGALGTEAFF.